These 28 T cell receptor beta chains were sequenced from one sample in a study of blood T cells in healthy people across ages. The use of a sample-barcoded 5' primer and a J-beta primer mix characterized a second PCR of 7 to 11 cycles. TCRdb itself ran the 5' RACE reads through MiXCR, one entry per CDR3 protein. The sample yields 600,000 to 1,000,000 distinct CDR3 sequences, just under 25% seen once. The data also belong to a second study, concerning T cells of mothers and their children.

The sample consisted of blood. The source is a boy younger than 18 in good health.

The J gene is TRBJ2-2, the V gene TRBV9; 8 nucleotides line up with TRBD1. The CDR3 is 15 amino acids. V shed 4 bases, J shed 6 bases, and the junction held 8 bases outside the gene matches. The germline V gene has CDR1 SGDLS and CDR2 YYNGEE. As DNA, the CDR3 is TGTGCCAGCAGCCCATCAATGGACAGGGCCGGGGAGCTGTTTTTT. Translation: CASSPSMDRAGELFF. The variable domain in full, completed from reference TRBV9 and TRBJ2-2, reads DSGVTQTPKHLITATGQRVTLRCSPRSGDLSVYWYQQSLDQGLQFLIQYYNGEERAKGNILERFSAQQFPDLHSELNLSSLELGDSALYFCASSPSMDRAGELFFGEGSRLTVL.

Only a few counts were recorded for this clonotype. V usage is TRBV9 and J usage is TRBJ1-1, with a possible D match to TRBD1 (5 bases). CDR3 size: 15 residues. From germline, CDR1 is SGDLS and CDR2 YYNGEE. V gave up 4 bases and J gave up 3 bases, with 16 bases separating them. The CDR3 DNA follows: TGTGCCAGCAGCCCATGGGAGGGGAGAGACACTGAAGCTTTCTTT. Encoded protein: CASSPWEGRDTEAFF.

This clonotype was recorded a few times. V usage is TRBV9 and J usage is TRBJ2-2; tentative D call: TRBD1 (5 bases). The CDR3 totals 17 residues. The germline V gene has CDR1 SGDLS and CDR2 YYNGEE. The ends were cut back, 4 bases at V and 4 bases at J, with 20 bases in the middle. The DNA of the CDR3 is TGTGCCAGCAGCCCGAACATAGGGGCCGTAAGCACCGGGGAGCTGTTTTTT. Translating gives CASSPNIGAVSTGELFF.

This chain uses TRBV4-3 with TRBJ2-5; 8 bases map to TRBD2. With the DNA end fitting TRBJ2-1 better, the J assignment may be wrong. Germline V CDR1 and CDR2: LGHNA, YSLEER. The CDR3 totals 15 residues. This CDR3 reads CASSQRKGLANEQFF. In DNA form, the CDR3 reads TGCGCCAGCAGCCAGAGGAAAGGACTAGCCAATGAGCAGTTCTTC.

This clonotype came up once. The germline gene is not matched at one end of the junction; a read error may be the cause. The chain uses TRBV7-2 and TRBJ1-5; D not certain. The CDR3 totals 15 residues. The germline V gene encodes CDR1 SGHTA and CDR2 FQGNSA. The CDR3 spells CAGSLVSADNQPQHF. In nucleotides, the CDR3 is TGTGCCGGCAGCTTAGTATCGGCAGACAATCAGCCCCAGCATTTT.

The chain's CDR3 is CASSQDLGLYNEQFF. CDR3 nucleotide sequence: TGCGCCAGCAGCCAAGATCTGGGCTTATACAATGAGCAGTTCTTC. The gene calls are TRBV4-3 and TRBJ2-1; D is unclear. The CDR3 contains 15 residues. Trimming took 0 bases from V and 4 from J, leaving 10 bases between them. Germline-derived CDR1 and CDR2 are LGHNA and YSLEER.

This clonotype was counted a few times. The CDR3 coding sequence is TGCGCCAGCAGTCGGGGATCAGGGAGGTTGGAGACCCAGTACTTC. Translation gives CASSRGSGRLETQYF. The rearrangement links TRBV5-1 to TRBJ2-5; D might be TRBD2 (6 bases). Trimming took off 5 bases at V and 5 bases at J, with 19 bases between the two ends. Per the germline V gene, CDR1 is SGHRS and CDR2 is YFSETQ. The CDR3 sequence is 15 residues long.

V and J are TRBV6-2 or TRBV6-3 and TRBJ2-1, with 12 bases matching TRBD2. The CDR3 length is 19 residues. Germline V CDR1 and CDR2: MNHEY, SVGEGT. V trimming: 0 bases; J trimming: 5 bases; junction bases outside the gene matches: 11. The CDR3 here is CASSYSRSTSGSSDNEQFF. The CDR3 region has the DNA TGTGCCAGCAGTTACTCGAGGTCGACTAGCGGGAGTTCTGACAATGAGCAGTTCTTC.

This clonotype showed up just a few times. J is TRBJ1-3 and V is TRBV6-1; D gene unclear. Germline V gene lookup returns CDR1 MNHNS and CDR2 SASEGT. Trimming took 2 bases from V and 0 from J, leaving 11 bases between them. The CDR3 sequence is 16 residues long. CDR3 DNA: TGTGCCAGCAGTGAATCGCGTCTGAACTCTGGAAACACCATATATTTT. Protein: CASSESRLNSGNTIYF.

The chain recombines TRBV5-8 with TRBJ2-5, with 7 bases that match TRBD2. Near its end, the DNA agrees better with TRBJ2-7, so the J call may be wrong. The germline V gene encodes CDR1 SGHTS and CDR2 YDEGEE. CDR3 length: 16 residues. CDR3 bases: TGTGCCAGCAGCCCGGGCGGGGGACTCCTCTCCTACGAGCAGTACTTC. Translating it yields CASSPGGGLLSYEQYF.

This clonotype was counted many times. CDR3 residues: CSVQKSSGGYQETQYF. DNA of the CDR3: TGCAGCGTCCAGAAATCTAGCGGGGGGTACCAAGAGACCCAGTACTTC. The chain carries TRBV29-1 and TRBJ2-5, with 11 bases that match TRBD2. Germline loops: CDR1 SQVTM, CDR2 ANQGSEA. Trimming removed 6 bases from V and 0 bases from J; junction bases left unmatched: 9. CDR3 length equals 16 residues. The whole variable domain, filled in from reference TRBV29-1 and TRBJ2-5, reads SAVISQKPSRDICQRGTSLTIQCQVDSQVTMMFWYRQQPGQSLTLIATANQGSEATYESGFVIDKFPISRPNLTFSTLTVSNMSPEDSSIYLCSVQKSSGGYQETQYFGPGTRLLVL.

Only a few counts were recorded for this clonotype. This sequence joins TRBV28 and TRBJ2-7; the D gene is possibly TRBD2 (6 bases). V was trimmed by 4 bases and J by 0 bases, leaving 16 bases between them. CDR1 and CDR2 from the germline V gene are MDHEN and SYDVKM. The CDR3 runs 16 residues. The CDR3 reads CASSSNLAGSSYEQYF. In DNA, the CDR3 is TGTGCCAGCAGTTCCAACTTAGCCGGGAGCTCCTACGAGCAGTACTTC.

V usage is TRBV24-1 and J usage is TRBJ2-5; D gene unclear. The CDR3 is made up of 14 amino acids. The germline V gene encodes CDR1 KGHDR and CDR2 SFDVKD. V was pared by 5 bases and J by 5 bases, with 14 bases between. The CDR3 nucleotides are TGTGCCACCAGTGGGGGATTCCTTGGGGAGACCCAGTACTTC. Its protein product is CATSGGFLGETQYF.

This clonotype was counted only a few times. The gene calls are TRBV19 and TRBJ2-5; tentatively, D is TRBD1 or TRBD2 (6 bases each). Germline V gene sequence: CDR1 LNHDA, CDR2 SQIVND (reference sequence). The CDR3 is made up of 15 amino acids. V lost 8 bases and J 1 base, leaving 17 bases between the germline ends. In DNA form, the CDR3 reads TGTGCCAGTTCGGAGGGACAAGGGTTCCAAGAGACCCAGTACTTC. Translation: CASSEGQGFQETQYF.

The V call is TRBV12-3 or TRBV12-4, the J call TRBJ2-1, with D perhaps TRBD1 (6 bases). This CDR3 has 14 residues. Trimming took 2 bases from V and 5 from J, leaving 10 bases between them. The CDR3 is CASSLQGSDNEQFF. The CDR3 coding sequence is TGTGCCAGCAGTTTACAGGGGAGCGACAATGAGCAGTTCTTC.

This clonotype was observed a handful of times. At one of its ends the junction is not consistent with the germline gene, which may arise from a read error. The genes are TRBV4-3 and TRBJ2-5; maybe TRBD1 (6 bases). Germline assignment: CDR1 LGHNA and CDR2 YSLEER. CDR3 length equals 13 residues. Here the CDR3 DNA reads TGCGTCAGCAGCCAAGTCACAGGGGAGACCCAGTACTTC. Its protein is CVSSQVTGETQYF.

The chain joins TRBV6-5 to TRBJ2-5, with D perhaps TRBD1 (6 bases). Trimming left V 6 bases short and J 2 bases short, with 10 bases between. This CDR3 region has 13 residues. Germline CDR1 reads MNHEY; CDR2 reads SVGAGI. In nucleotides, the CDR3 is TGTGCCAGCAGGGACAGATTACAAGAGACCCAGTACTTC. This translates into CASRDRLQETQYF.

The chain links TRBV6-6 to TRBJ1-2; 7 positions agree with TRBD1. This CDR3 has 14 residues. Per germline, CDR1 MNHNY and CDR2 SVGAGI (reference sequence). V was pared by 6 bases and J by 4 bases, with 8 bases of the junction left unmatched. The CDR3 DNA reads as TGTGCCAGCAGACCGGGACAGAGTTCCTATGGCTACACCTTC. Translation gives CASRPGQSSYGYTF.

The chain is built from TRBV7-8 and TRBJ2-5; TRBD2 agrees at 12 bases. The ends lost 6 bases at V and 8 bases at J; junction bases unmatched: 10. From germline, CDR1 is SGHVS and CDR2 FQNEAQ. CDR3 length: 15 amino acids. The CDR3 loop is CASSSGLAGPGTQYF. In DNA form, the CDR3 reads TGTGCCAGCAGTTCGGGACTAGCGGGCCCCGGTACCCAGTACTTC.

The chain joins TRBV29-1 to TRBJ2-3; 14 bases match TRBD2. The germline gives CDR1 SQVTM, CDR2 ANQGSEA. This CDR3 is built from 20 residues. The V and J ends lost 2 bases and 3 bases, in that order; junction bases with no gene match: 16. The chain's CDR3 is CSVEYAGLAGGGWLTDTQYF. In DNA form, the CDR3 reads TGCAGCGTTGAATACGCTGGACTAGCGGGGGGCGGATGGCTTACAGATACGCAGTATTTT.

The chain recombines TRBV4-1 with TRBJ2-3; D is unresolved. The CDR3 runs to 15 residues. V dropped 0 bases and J dropped 5 bases, with 12 bases sitting between them. Germline V gene lookup returns CDR1 MGHRA and CDR2 YSYEKL. CDR3 loop: CASSQEVALRDTQYF. CDR3 in DNA: TGCGCCAGCAGCCAAGAAGTAGCTTTGCGAGATACGCAGTATTTT.

This rearrangement joins TRBV7-9 to TRBJ2-4, with 7 positions matching TRBD2. Trimming removed 11 bases from V and 4 bases from J; junction bases left unmatched: 5. This CDR3 has 12 residues. Per germline, CDR1 SEHNR and CDR2 FQNEAQ (reference sequence). CDR3 coding DNA: TGTGCCGGGGGGGTGGTTAAAAACATTCAGTACTTC. This gives the protein CAGGVVKNIQYF.

CDR3 bases: TGTGCCAGCAGTGAGACCGGGACACTCTACAATGAGCAGTTCTTC. It is translated as CASSETGTLYNEQFF. The chain is built from TRBV6-2 or TRBV6-3 and TRBJ2-5; TRBD1 might be the D (6 bases). Near its end, the DNA agrees better with TRBJ2-1, so the J call may be wrong. There are 15 residues in the CDR3. Germline lookup yields CDR1 MNHEY and CDR2 SVGEGT.

This chain uses TRBV20-1 with TRBJ1-2; 7 bases map to TRBD1. This CDR3 has 13 residues. Germline V lookup: CDR1 DFQATT, CDR2 SNEGSKA (reference sequence). V gave up 6 bases and J gave up 4 bases; unmatched junction bases: 8. The DNA for the CDR3 is TGCAGTGCCCCGACAGGGCGCCCCTATGGCTACACCTTC. Protein sequence: CSAPTGRPYGYTF.

This clonotype was detected a few times. The gene calls are TRBV21-1 and TRBJ2-7; the tabulated D call, TRBD1, remains unverified against the DNA. TRBV21-1 is designated a pseudogene. The CDR3 totals 14 residues. CDR3 coding DNA: TGTGCCAGCAGCTGGCTACCGCGGGGGTGCGAGCAGTACTTC. This codes for CASSWLPRGCEQYF.

This clonotype has just a few counts. The V and J genes are TRBV7-8 and TRBJ2-3; the match to TRBD2 covers 10 bases. The CDR3 is 16 amino acids. V was pared by 3 bases and J by 1 base, with 4 bases of the junction left unmatched. Germline V gene data show CDR1 as SGHVS and CDR2 as FQNEAQ. CDR3 bases: TGTGCCAGCAGCTTTCTAGCGGGAGATGGCACAGATACGCAGTATTTT. As protein: CASSFLAGDGTDTQYF.

This clonotype was detected only a few times. This chain joins TRBV6-2 or TRBV6-3 and TRBJ2-5, with D maybe TRBD1 (6 bases). Between the trimmed V and J ends, which lost 2 bases and 8 bases, there was a span of 18 bases. Germline V gives CDR1 MNHEY, CDR2 SVGEGT. The CDR3 covers 15 residues. CDR3 sequence: CASSYPVGASFTQYF. The DNA for the CDR3 is TGTGCCAGCAGTTACCCCGTGGGGGCTAGCTTTACCCAGTACTTC.

This clonotype was observed many times. The chain recombines TRBV27 with TRBJ2-5; TRBD1 matches at 7 bases. The J call may not be correct, given that the DNA end is closer to TRBJ2-7. Germline-derived CDR1 and CDR2 are MNHEY and SMNVEV (reference sequence). The CDR3 runs to 14 residues. The CDR3 sequence: CASSQTGTSYEQYF. CDR3 DNA sequence: TGTGCCAGCAGCCAGACAGGGACCTCCTACGAGCAGTACTTC.